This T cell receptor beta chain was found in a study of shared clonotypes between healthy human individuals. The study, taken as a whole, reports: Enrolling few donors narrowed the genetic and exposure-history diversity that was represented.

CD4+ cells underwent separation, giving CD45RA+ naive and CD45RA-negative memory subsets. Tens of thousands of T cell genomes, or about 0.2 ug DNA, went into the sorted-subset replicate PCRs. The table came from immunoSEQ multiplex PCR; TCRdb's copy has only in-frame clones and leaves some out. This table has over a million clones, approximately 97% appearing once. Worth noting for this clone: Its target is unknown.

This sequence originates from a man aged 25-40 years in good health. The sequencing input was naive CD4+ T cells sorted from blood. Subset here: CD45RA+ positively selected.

In nucleotides, the CDR3 is TGTGCCAGCTCACCCCAACATAGCACTGAAGCTTTCTTT. It encodes CASSPQHSTEAFF. The rearrangement joins TRBV18 to TRBJ1-1; D unresolved. In germline, CDR1 is KGHSH, CDR2 LQKENI. The germline V and J ends were trimmed by 3 bases and 4 bases, with 9 bases remaining between them. This CDR3 has 13 residues.